This paragraph covers one T cell receptor (beta chain) sequence. Its specific antigen is unknown. Base qualities were left out, and no much larger clone turns up one base away. A case-control design nested within a healthcare worker cohort in London, UK, was used, with weekly nasopharyngeal swab PCR tests and blood sampling performed. Between 23 and 31 March 2020, the week of the UK lockdown, healthcare workers were enrolled and then followed up weekly for as long as 16 weeks. Library prep was done by 5' RACE. Instrument on record: NextSeq 500. To correct for sequencing error and PCR bias, the TCR library protocol tagged individual cDNA molecules with unique molecular identifiers. Both TCR alpha and beta chains were sequenced, and tight co-correlation was observed between alpha and beta sequence abundances in each sample. As for the original processing: Decombinator V4 was used to annotate the V gene, J gene and CDR3 of the TCR sequences. TCRs were defined as expanded if a significant change between any two time points was detected under a Poisson model with p below 0.0001. TCR abundances were normalised to the total number of TCRs sequenced per sample and expressed as counts per million. MAIT TCRs were defined by TRAV1-2 paired with TRAJ12, TRAJ20 or TRAJ33, and iNKT TCRs by TRAV10 paired with TRAJ18. VDJdb, accessed on 1 November 2021, was searched for TCRs annotated for CMV, EBV and SARS-CoV-2, and TCRs annotated for more than one antigen were excluded. The public reads were quality trimmed at Q25 with fastp and then assembled into clones with MiXCR by TCRdb, keeping productive beta chains. Each entry merges the rows of one CDR3 protein and shows their most common DNA and genes. V and J calls and clone size were set by TCRdb, not the authors. This sample holds tens of thousands of distinct CDR3 sequences; roughly 12% were observed only once. The ten most abundant clones make up 4.8% of the sample.

These data are taken from a study of early T cells in non-severe SARS-CoV-2 infection (dated by TCRdb to 2020 to 2023). Broadly, across the study: TCR sequencing used bulk RNA from unsorted whole blood, so alpha and beta chains could not be paired. Findings and caveats that apply to the study as a whole: VDJdb matching was skewed toward anti-spike CD8 responses and likely underestimated virus-specific expansions, missing private and CD4 specificities.

Trimming takes 4 bases from V and 5 bases from J, and the germline ends sit 17 bases apart. The germline V gene (reference sequence) sets CDR1 to SEHNR and CDR2 to FQNEAQ. The CDR3 numbers 16 residues from cysteine through phenylalanine. The only DNA kept is the CDR3, 48 bases in frame from the first base. The sample comprised whole blood. The chain joins TRBV7-9 to TRBJ1-4, with no confident D gene call. The TCR comes from an adult who was a healthcare worker with PCR-confirmed SARS-CoV-2 infection or an uninfected control (not recorded which). In nucleotide form, the sequence is TGTGCCAGCAGCTCCTCCGGGCGGGATGGGAATGAAAAACTGTTTTTT. It codes for CASSSSGRDGNEKLFF.